This is a list of T cell receptor beta chains from one sample in a study of T cell responses to AZD1222 COVID-19 vaccine. Profiling relied on immunoSEQ multiplex PCR, and the TCRdb table lists in-frame clones only, not all of them. The sample lists about 160,000 clones, approximately 91% occurring once. The sample was peripheral blood, taken on day 0 of AZD1222 vaccination. Receptors were obtained from an adult in good health. Each CDR3 is given with its conserved first and last residue. The D gene is left open where the match is weak. Clone size is given for some rows only: seen once, a few or many times, or a class if the clone is expanded.

V: TRBV19
J: TRBJ1-6
size: -
D: -
DNA: TGTGCCAGTAGTGATTGGACCGGAAAAAATTCACCCCTCCACTTT
CDR3: CASSDWTGKNSPLHF

V: TRBV7-9
J: TRBJ1-2
size: -
D: TRBD1
DNA: TGTGCCAGCAGCCTAGGACAGGGAGACTATGGCTACACCTTC
CDR3: CASSLGQGDYGYTF

V: TRBV28
J: TRBJ1-1
size: -
D: -
DNA: TGTGCCAGCACCGCCGGTGGGAGTTGGACTGAAGCTTTCTTT
CDR3: CASTAGGSWTEAFF

V: TRBV28
J: TRBJ2-7
size: -
D: -
DNA: TGTGCCAGCAGTTCCACCCGGGCCTTTCTACGAGGGCAGTACTTC
CDR3: CASSSTRAFLRGQYF

V: TRBV10-1
J: TRBJ1-4
size: -
D: -
DNA: TGCGCCAGCAGTGAGTCGGGGAAAACAGGGCCCTGTTTTAATGAAAAACTGTTTTTT
CDR3: CASSESGKTGPCFNEKLFF

V: TRBV7-2
J: TRBJ1-3
size: -
D: -
DNA: TGTGCCAGCAGCTTGGGTAGGCTGACTGGAAACACCATATATTTT
CDR3: CASSLGRLTGNTIYF

V: TRBV5-6
J: TRBJ1-4
size: -
D: -
DNA: TGTGCCAGCAGCTCGGTAAGGGGAAATGAAAAACTGTTTTTT
CDR3: CASSSVRGNEKLFF

V: TRBV12-3/TRBV12-4
J: TRBJ1-1
size: -
D: TRBD1
DNA: TGTGCCAGCAGTCCGACAGGGTTCACTGAAGCTTTCTTT
CDR3: CASSPTGFTEAFF

V: TRBV7-9
J: TRBJ1-4
size: -
D: TRBD1
DNA: TGTGCCAGCAAGACAGGGGCTAATGAAAAACTGTTTTTT
CDR3: CASKTGANEKLFF

V: TRBV5-6
J: TRBJ2-3
size: -
D: -
DNA: TGTGCCAGCAGCCCGAACCCCGGGTTGGGTGCAGATACGCAGTATTTT
CDR3: CASSPNPGLGADTQYF

V: TRBV6-1
J: TRBJ1-5
size: many
D: -
DNA: TGTGCCAGCAGTGAAGAAGCAGGGAGTAATCAGCCCCAGCATTTT
CDR3: CASSEEAGSNQPQHF

V: TRBV29-1
J: TRBJ1-2
size: -
D: -
DNA: TGCAGCGTTATGGCCTTCCTGGGCTATGGCTACACCTTC
CDR3: CSVMAFLGYGYTF

V: TRBV5-1
J: TRBJ2-7
size: once
D: TRBD2
DNA: TGCGCCAGCAGCGCGGGTTGGCTAGCGGCTAACTACGAGCAGTACTTC
CDR3: CASSAGWLAANYEQYF

V: TRBV9
J: TRBJ2-2
size: -
D: -
DNA: TGTGCCAGCAGCGTAGGAGGGCAGAGCACCGGGGAGCTGTTTTTT
CDR3: CASSVGGQSTGELFF

V: TRBV19
J: TRBJ1-2
size: -
D: TRBD1
DNA: TGTGCCAGTAGTACCCTGACAGGGGGCAACTATGGCTACACCTTC
CDR3: CASSTLTGGNYGYTF

V: TRBV25-1
J: TRBJ2-5
size: -
D: -
DNA: TGTGCCAGCAGTGCCCCCAGGTTCGAGAGCGAGACCCAGTACTTC
CDR3: CASSAPRFESETQYF

V: TRBV5-6
J: TRBJ1-5
size: few
D: TRBD1
DNA: TGTGCCAGCAGCTTGACGCGAGGGGGCTTGAGCAATCAGCCCCAGCATTTT
CDR3: CASSLTRGGLSNQPQHF

V: TRBV15
J: TRBJ1-3
size: -
D: -
DNA: TGTGCCACCAGCAGAGATGCGGGGGGGGTCTCTGGAAACACCATATATTTT
CDR3: CATSRDAGGVSGNTIYF

V: TRBV4-3
J: TRBJ1-4
size: -
D: -
DNA: TGCGCCAGCAGCCAAGATGCGGCGGGAGATGGTGAAAAACTGTTTTTT
CDR3: CASSQDAAGDGEKLFF

V: TRBV7-9
J: TRBJ1-1
size: -
D: TRBD1
DNA: TGTGCCAGCAGTCCAGGACAGGGAAACACTGAAGCTTTCTTT
CDR3: CASSPGQGNTEAFF

V: TRBV19
J: TRBJ2-3
size: -
D: TRBD2
DNA: TGTGCCAGTAGTAAAGAAAGGTTGGGCGGGAGTTGGACAGATACGCAGTATTTT
CDR3: CASSKERLGGSWTDTQYF

V: TRBV19
J: TRBJ2-7
size: -
D: TRBD2
DNA: TGTGCCAGTAGTATGGTCCTAGCGGGGACCTACGAGCAGTACTTC
CDR3: CASSMVLAGTYEQYF

V: TRBV25-1
J: TRBJ2-3
size: -
D: -
DNA: TGTGCCAGCAGTGGAGGGGCTAGCACAGATACGCAGTATTTT
CDR3: CASSGGASTDTQYF

V: TRBV19
J: TRBJ1-6
size: few
D: TRBD1
DNA: TGTGCCTCCCAACCGGGACAGCGGGATTCACCCCTCCACTTT
CDR3: CASQPGQRDSPLHF

V: TRBV7-2
J: TRBJ1-3
size: -
D: -
DNA: TGTGCCAGCAGCTTAGTAGGACTCCGGGGCTCTGGAAACACCATATATTTT
CDR3: CASSLVGLRGSGNTIYF

V: TRBV7-3
J: TRBJ2-2
size: few
D: -
DNA: TGTGCCAGCAGCTTAACGGGAACCGGGGAGCTGTTTTTT
CDR3: CASSLTGTGELFF

V: TRBV10-3
J: TRBJ2-7
size: -
D: TRBD1
DNA: TGTGCCATCAGCAGGATCGGGACAGCGTTCTACGAGCAGTACTTC
CDR3: CAISRIGTAFYEQYF

V: TRBV13
J: TRBJ1-5
size: -
D: TRBD1
DNA: TGTGCCAGCAGCTTAGGAGGGACAGGACAGCCCCAGCATTTT
CDR3: CASSLGGTGQPQHF

V: TRBV30
J: TRBJ1-2
size: -
D: -
DNA: TGTGCCTGGAGTCCAGGGGCTCTCACCTTC
CDR3: CAWSPGALTF

V: TRBV28
J: TRBJ2-3
size: -
D: -
DNA: TGTGCCAGCAGTTTAGGTGTGAGCACAGATACGCAGTATTTT
CDR3: CASSLGVSTDTQYF

V: TRBV30
J: TRBJ1-4
size: -
D: -
DNA: TGTGCCTGGAGTGTAGCTGAGGAAAAACTGTTTTTT
CDR3: CAWSVAEEKLFF

V: TRBV7-2
J: TRBJ2-5
size: few
D: TRBD2
DNA: TGTGCCAGCAGCTTAGAAGGGCGGGGGGCCTTCCAAGAGACCCAGTACTTC
CDR3: CASSLEGRGAFQETQYF

V: TRBV28
J: TRBJ2-3
size: -
D: TRBD1
DNA: TGTGCCAGCACCCACAGGGGACAGGGCTTCTCAGATACGCAGTATTTT
CDR3: CASTHRGQGFSDTQYF

V: TRBV18
J: TRBJ2-7
size: -
D: -
DNA: TGTGCCAGCTCACAACTATTACAGGGTCTGTACTTC
CDR3: CASSQLLQGLYF

V: TRBV7-2
J: TRBJ2-5
size: -
D: -
DNA: TGTGCCGGTCAGGGTGACAAAGAGACCCAGTACTTC
CDR3: CAGQGDKETQYF

V: TRBV7-8
J: TRBJ1-2
size: -
D: -
DNA: TGTGCCAGCAGCCGAGGGACGGCTAACTATGGCTACACCTTC
CDR3: CASSRGTANYGYTF

V: TRBV14
J: TRBJ1-3
size: once
D: -
DNA: TGTGCCAGCAGCCTCGGGGGGGGAAGGAACACCATATATTTT
CDR3: CASSLGGGRNTIYF

V: TRBV4-3
J: TRBJ1-2
size: -
D: -
DNA: TGCGCCAGCAGCCAAGTCATGGCAGGCCCTGTGGGTGGCTACACCTTC
CDR3: CASSQVMAGPVGGYTF

V: TRBV5-4
J: TRBJ1-3
size: -
D: TRBD1
DNA: TGTGCCAGCAGCGCCGGGACAGGGTCACCGTCTGGAAACACCATATATTTT
CDR3: CASSAGTGSPSGNTIYF

V: TRBV29-1
J: TRBJ1-2
size: -
D: TRBD1
DNA: TGCAGCGTAGGGATTAGGGACAGGGGGCTTGATGGCTACACCTTC
CDR3: CSVGIRDRGLDGYTF

V: TRBV28
J: TRBJ1-5
size: -
D: -
DNA: TGTGCCAGCGGACAGAGCAATCAGCCCCAGCATTTT
CDR3: CASGQSNQPQHF

V: TRBV28
J: TRBJ2-7
size: -
D: -
DNA: TGTGCCAGCAAAGGGAGCTCCTACGAGCAGTACTTC
CDR3: CASKGSSYEQYF

V: TRBV6-5
J: TRBJ1-1
size: -
D: TRBD1
DNA: TGTGCCAGCAGCTCACAGGGGGTGAACACTGAAGCTTTCTTT
CDR3: CASSSQGVNTEAFF

V: TRBV20-1
J: TRBJ2-1
size: -
D: TRBD2
DNA: TGCAGTGCTAGTTTGATAGCGGGTTTTTACAATGAGCAGTTCTTC
CDR3: CSASLIAGFYNEQFF

V: TRBV5-6
J: TRBJ2-3
size: -
D: -
DNA: TGTGCCAGCAGCTCTTCTAACCTTAGGGATACGCAGTATTTT
CDR3: CASSSSNLRDTQYF

V: TRBV13
J: TRBJ1-2
size: -
D: TRBD1
DNA: TGTGCCAGCAGCGCCCGGGGGAGGACAGGGGGCGGAAAGTATGGCTACACCTTC
CDR3: CASSARGRTGGGKYGYTF

V: TRBV28
J: TRBJ1-2
size: once
D: -
DNA: TGTGCCAGCAGAGCGTATGGCTACACCTTC
CDR3: CASRAYGYTF

V: TRBV6-7
J: TRBJ2-1
size: -
D: TRBD2
DNA: TGTGCCAGCAGTTACTCCGCTAGCGGGGGGTACAATGAGCAGTTCTTC
CDR3: CASSYSASGGYNEQFF

V: TRBV28
J: TRBJ1-5
size: -
D: TRBD1
DNA: TGTGCCACCCGAGGGGGCGCATTGTCCAATCAGCCCCAGCATTTT
CDR3: CATRGGALSNQPQHF

V: TRBV12-3/TRBV12-4
J: TRBJ2-1
size: -
D: TRBD2
DNA: TGTGCCGGCAGTTTAGGCGGGACTAGCAGAATGATCTTC
CDR3: CAGSLGGTSRMIF

V: TRBV4-3
J: TRBJ1-2
size: few
D: -
DNA: TGCGCCAGCAGCCAATGGGGGGCTCATGGCTACACCTTC
CDR3: CASSQWGAHGYTF

V: TRBV12-3/TRBV12-4
J: TRBJ2-2
size: -
D: -
DNA: TGTGCCAGCAGTCGAGAGACCGGGGAGCTGTTTTTT
CDR3: CASSRETGELFF

V: TRBV14
J: TRBJ2-3
size: -
D: -
DNA: TGTGCCAGCAGCCTCGGCTTACGGGGGACACTCACAGATACGCAGTATTTT
CDR3: CASSLGLRGTLTDTQYF